These 27 T cell receptor beta chains originate from one sample sequenced in a study of blood T cell repertoires in COVID-19. Libraries were prepared by immunoSEQ multiplex PCR; TCRdb keeps only in-frame clonotypes and omits some of them. Here the sample spans 210,000 or so clones, 80% being singletons. The sequenced sample consisted of PBMCs or T cells enriched from blood (not recorded which). The origin of the receptors is a man younger than 40 with acute COVID-19.

The chain links TRBV9 to TRBJ1-6; tentative D call: TRBD1 (5 bases). Germline assignment: CDR1 SGDLS and CDR2 YYNGEE. The V gene lost 2 bases and the J gene lost 7 bases, with 10 bases spanning the gap. This CDR3 has 14 residues. CDR3 nucleotide sequence: TGTGCCAGCAGCGTCTTACAGGAGAATTCACCCCTCCACTTT. Translated: CASSVLQENSPLHF.

CDR3 sequence: CASSPGQGSHGYTF. CDR3 DNA sequence: TGTGCCAGCAGCCCGGGACAGGGGAGTCATGGCTACACCTTC. The gene calls are TRBV7-9 and TRBJ1-2, with 10 bases identical to TRBD1. CDR1 is SEHNR, CDR2 FQNEAQ, per germline (reference sequence). The CDR3 has 14 residues. Trimming at V came to 5 bases and at J to 6 bases, leaving 6 bases not matched to a gene.

The chain couples TRBV6-5 to TRBJ2-2, with D perhaps TRBD1 (6 bases). The V gene's germline CDR1 is MNHEY and CDR2 SVGAGI. The CDR3 has 14 residues. V lost 0 bases and J lost 8, with 10 bases in between. The CDR3 DNA reads as TGTGCCAGCAGTTACTCGAGGGGGTCAGGGGAGCTGTTTTTT. Translation gives CASSYSRGSGELFF.

CDR3: CASSSTGFGNTIYF. CDR3 sequence (DNA): TGTGCCAGCAGCTCGACAGGGTTTGGAAACACCATATATTTT. The V and J genes are TRBV11-2 and TRBJ1-3; 7 nucleotides match TRBD1. This CDR3 comprises 14 residues. Germline lookup yields CDR1 SGHAT and CDR2 FQNNGV. V lost 4 bases and J lost 3; bases outside the gene matches: 3.

This chain connects TRBV6-5 to TRBJ2-5, with a tentative D call TRBD1 (5 bases). Germline CDR1 is MNHEY and CDR2 is SVGAGI. Trimming left V 2 bases short and J 1 base short, with 5 bases between. The CDR3 spans 13 residues. The chain's CDR3 is CASSYRGQETQYF. For the CDR3, the DNA is TGTGCCAGCAGTTACAGGGGCCAAGAGACCCAGTACTTC.

This sequence joins TRBV5-5 and TRBJ1-1; weak D call: TRBD1 (6 bases). This CDR3 contains 16 residues. The ends were cut back, 3 bases at V and 3 bases at J, with 18 bases in the middle. Germline values: CDR1 SGHKS, CDR2 YYEKEE (reference sequence). The CDR3 reads CASSSQGLTWDTEAFF. DNA of the CDR3: TGTGCCAGCAGCTCCCAGGGGTTGACATGGGACACTGAAGCTTTCTTT.

V is TRBV2 and J is TRBJ2-7; 9 nucleotides align to TRBD2. Germline trimming cut 0 bases from V and 0 bases from J; bases unmatched to any gene: 6. The CDR3 sequence is 17 residues long. Germline CDR1 and CDR2: SNHLY and FYNNEI. Written as DNA, the CDR3 is TGTGCCAGCAGTGAAGCGTCTAGCGGGGCAGGCTCCTACGAGCAGTACTTC. As protein: CASSEASSGAGSYEQYF.

The chain joins TRBV11-1 to TRBJ2-1; the D is unclear. The CDR3 length is 11 residues. V gave up 1 base and J gave up 9 bases, with 4 bases separating them. Germline values: CDR1 SGHAT, CDR2 FQDESV (reference sequence). The CDR3 spells CASSLGGEQFF. For the CDR3, the DNA is TGTGCCAGCAGCTTAGGAGGTGAGCAGTTCTTC.

Only a few counts were recorded for this clone. The V and J genes are TRBV7-9 and TRBJ2-5; 9 bases fit TRBD1. The CDR3 has 17 amino acids. Germline CDR1 reads SEHNR; CDR2 reads FQNEAQ (reference sequence). With V trimmed by 1 base and J by 2 bases, 8 bases remained unmatched. The CDR3 DNA is TGTGCCAGCAGCTTAGGTATAGGACAGGGGCGACAAGAGACCCAGTACTTC. It is translated as CASSLGIGQGRQETQYF.

In nucleotides, the CDR3 is TGCGCCAGCAGCCCGGGTACGGGCGAGCAGTACTTC. This codes for CASSPGTGEQYF. The rearrangement uses TRBV5-1 and TRBJ2-7; no firm D call. Germline V lookup: CDR1 SGHRS, CDR2 YFSETQ. There are 12 residues in the CDR3. Trimming stripped 4 bases from V and 6 bases from J, with 11 bases between.

The chain joins TRBV6-5 to TRBJ2-2; TRBD2 matches at 8 bases. The germline CDR1 and CDR2 sequences are MNHEY and SVGAGI. V shed 3 bases, J shed 4 bases, and the junction held 7 bases outside the gene matches. The CDR3 has 16 residues. The CDR3 DNA reads TGTGCCAGCAGTTATTTTAGCGGGGCCGGCACCGGGGAGCTGTTTTTT. This translates into CASSYFSGAGTGELFF.

This clone was seen a handful of times. The rearrangement links TRBV5-1 to TRBJ1-2, with 9 bases that match TRBD1. V gave up 4 bases and J gave up 8 bases; unmatched junction bases: 6. The CDR3 is made up of 13 amino acids. Germline values: CDR1 SGHRS, CDR2 YFSETQ. The chain's CDR3 is CASSGGQGWGYTF. For the CDR3, the DNA is TGCGCCAGCAGCGGGGGACAGGGATGGGGCTACACCTTC.

Concerning this clone: A junction end diverges from the germline sequence, so it may reflect a read error. CDR3 in amino acids: CASSPTGSTKAFF. The CDR3 nucleotides are TGTGCCAGCTCACCGACAGGGTCCACTAAAGCTTTCTTT. The gene calls are TRBV18 and TRBJ1-1, with 7 nucleotides matching TRBD1. The CDR3 consists of 13 residues. Germline CDR1 is KGHSH and CDR2 is LQKENI.

In this sample, this clone turned up once. The gene calls are TRBV18 and TRBJ2-7; TRBD1 matches 7 bases. Germline V CDR1 and CDR2: KGHSH, LQKENI. V dropped 3 bases and J dropped 5; count of bases not matched to a gene: 10. The CDR3 is 15 residues long. CDR3 sequence: CASSPIGTVLDEQYF. Written as DNA, the CDR3 is TGTGCCAGCTCACCCATTGGGACAGTTCTCGACGAGCAGTACTTC.

This clone is a singleton in its sample. The rearrangement links TRBV3-1 (or the pseudogene TRBV3-2) to TRBJ2-7; 9 bases fit TRBD2. The CDR3 length is 15 residues. Germline loops: CDR1 LGHDT, CDR2 YNNKEL (reference sequence). Trimming took 2 bases from V and 1 from J; bases not matched to a gene: 3. The CDR3 nucleotides read TGTGCCAGCAGCCAAAACGCGGGGGGGTCCTACGAGCAGTACTTC. Translated: CASSQNAGGSYEQYF.

The CDR3, as DNA: TGCAGCGTTGAAATCTACAGGGGGGATGGCTACACCTTC. As protein: CSVEIYRGDGYTF. V usage is TRBV29-1 and J usage is TRBJ1-2, with TRBD1 identical over 8 bases. CDR1 is SQVTM, CDR2 ANQGSEA, per germline. V was pared by 2 bases and J by 6 bases, with 5 bases of the junction left unmatched. This CDR3 is built from 13 residues.

The gene calls are TRBV10-3 and TRBJ2-7; TRBD1 matches 7 bases. V was pared by 0 bases and J by 5 bases, with 1 base of the junction left unmatched. Germline CDR1 is ENHRY and CDR2 is SYGVKD. The CDR3 extends over 13 amino acids. The CDR3 DNA follows: TGTGCCATCAGTGAGTCGACAGGGAACGAGCAGTACTTC. It yields the protein CAISESTGNEQYF.

This clone was observed at least ten times. The V call is TRBV30, the J call TRBJ2-1; TRBD2 is a possible D gene (5 bases). The CDR3 runs 15 residues. In germline, CDR1 is GTSNPN, CDR2 SVGIG (reference sequence). Trimming cost V 5 bases and J 6 bases, with 20 bases left between them. Here the CDR3 DNA reads TGTGCCTGGGGTGGCCCCCACGAGGGATTCAATGAGCAGTTCTTC. It is translated as CAWGGPHEGFNEQFF.

This clone turned up a few times. The chain couples TRBV6-2 or TRBV6-3 to TRBJ2-1; possible D gene TRBD2, 5 bases. Deletions cut 4 bases from V and 4 bases from J, with 8 bases between. Per germline, CDR1 MNHEY and CDR2 SVGEGT. The length of the CDR3 is 13 residues. The DNA of the CDR3 is TGTGCCAGCAGTTTACGGGAATACAATGAGCAGTTCTTC. Translated, it gives CASSLREYNEQFF.

V usage is TRBV5-1 and J usage is TRBJ2-3; 9 bases line up with TRBD1. In germline, CDR1 is SGHRS, CDR2 YFSETQ. The CDR3 is 14 residues long. V lost 4 bases and J lost 5; bases outside the gene matches: 5. The CDR3 region is CASSPDRGGDTQYF. The CDR3 coding sequence is TGCGCCAGCAGCCCGGACAGGGGTGGAGATACGCAGTATTTT.

The chain employs TRBV7-9 and TRBJ2-1; 15 bases line up with TRBD2. In germline, CDR1 is SEHNR, CDR2 FQNEAQ (reference sequence). This CDR3 region has 16 residues. The ends lost 5 bases at V and 5 bases at J; junction bases unmatched: 4. The CDR3 loop reads CASSLRTSGGDNEQFF. The DNA for the CDR3 is TGTGCCAGCAGCCTCCGGACTAGCGGGGGGGACAATGAGCAGTTCTTC.

This clone was recorded a few times. The gene calls are TRBV13 and TRBJ2-3, with 9 bases fitting TRBD2. V shed 4 bases, J shed 2 bases, and the junction held 7 bases outside the gene matches. CDR3 length equals 16 residues. CDR1 and CDR2 (germline): PRHDT, FYEKMQ (reference sequence). This CDR3 reads CASSYSSGINTDTQYF. The CDR3 nucleotides read TGTGCCAGCAGCTATTCTAGCGGGATTAACACAGATACGCAGTATTTT.

The chain has TRBV4-1 and TRBJ1-2; maybe TRBD1 (5 bases). V lost 4 bases and J 7 bases, leaving 19 bases between the germline ends. CDR1 and CDR2 from the germline V gene are MGHRA and YSYEKL. There are 15 residues in the CDR3. The CDR3 DNA sequence: TGCGCCAGCAGCCCCTCGGGACTCGGGCGGGTTGGCTACACCTTC. It codes for CASSPSGLGRVGYTF.

The rearrangement links TRBV5-1 to TRBJ2-7, with TRBD1 identical over 7 bases. V was pared by 0 bases and J by 7 bases, with 7 bases of the junction left unmatched. Looked up from germline, CDR1 is SGHRS and CDR2 is YFSETQ. The CDR3 extends over 14 amino acids. The CDR3 loop reads CASSLAKGAGEQYF. CDR3 sequence (DNA): TGCGCCAGCAGCTTGGCCAAGGGGGCAGGGGAGCAGTACTTC.

This clone showed up just a few times. The chain carries TRBV12-5 and TRBJ2-3; 11 bases fit TRBD2. Germline lookup yields CDR1 LGHNT and CDR2 FRNRAP. V gave up 4 bases and J gave up 0 bases; unmatched junction bases: 0. CDR3 size: 15 residues. CDR3 loop: CASGSSGGSTDTQYF. CDR3 nucleotide sequence: TGTGCTAGTGGTTCTAGCGGGGGGAGCACAGATACGCAGTATTTT.

The chain has TRBV18 and TRBJ1-1; no clear D. The CDR3 spans 15 residues. V lost 3 bases, J lost 0 bases, and 11 bases lay in between. Germline V gives CDR1 KGHSH, CDR2 LQKENI. Here the CDR3 DNA reads TGTGCCAGCTCACCCACGTCAGGTGTGAACACTGAAGCTTTCTTT. This encodes CASSPTSGVNTEAFF. Variable domain in full (rest from reference TRBV18 and TRBJ1-1): NAGVMQNPRHLVRRRGQEARLRCSPMKGHSHVYWYRQLPEEGLKFMVYLQKENIIDESGMPKERFSAEFPKEGPSILRIQQVVRGDSAAYFCASSPTSGVNTEAFFGQGTRLTVV.

This clone showed up just once. This sequence joins TRBV30 and TRBJ1-6; D might be TRBD1 (5 bases). Germline lookup yields CDR1 GTSNPN and CDR2 SVGIG (reference sequence). V dropped 0 bases and J dropped 0 bases, with 12 bases sitting between them. The CDR3 length is 17 residues. CDR3 in DNA: TGTGCCTGGAGTGTAGGGGCGGGAAGCTCCTATAATTCACCCCTCCACTTT. This encodes CAWSVGAGSSYNSPLHF.